A single sample gave rise to the 4 T cell receptor beta chains below, sequenced in a study of response to subunit inactivated influenza vaccine listed by TCRdb under 2018. Library preparation used RT-PCR. Sequenced using an Illumina HiSeq 2500. TCRdb reran the public reads through fastp at Q25 and MiXCR, keeping productive beta chains. Rows merge per CDR3 protein into single entries with the most common DNA and genes. For this sample the table gives fewer than 750,000 distinct CDR3 sequences, of which around 15% were detected only once. 11% of the sample comes from the top ten. This specimen consisted of PBMCs from blood, obtained 11 to 12 days after vaccination. The receptor source for this set is a man aged 50 or older who received an inactivated influenza vaccine. Donor details come from another sample of the same person, matched by shared clones.

About this clonotype itself: At one of its ends the junction is not consistent with the germline gene, which may arise from a read error. V usage is TRBV7-2 and J usage is TRBJ2-4; perhaps TRBD2 as D (5 bases). CDR3 size: 16 residues. CDR1 SGHTA and CDR2 FQGNSA come from the germline V gene. CDR3 amino acids: CASSLELGLLKNMQYF. CDR3 DNA: TGTGCCAGCAGCTTAGAACTAGGGTTACTTAAAAACATGCAGTACTTC. The entire variable domain, with the rest obtained from reference TRBV7-2 and TRBJ2-4, is as follows: GAGVSQSPSNKVTEKGKDVELRCDPISGHTALYWYRQSLGQGLEFLIYFQGNSAPDKSGLPSDRFSAERTGGSVSTLTIQRTQQEDSAVYLCASSLELGLLKNMQYFGAGTRLSVL.

The chain uses TRBV28 and TRBJ2-1, with 13 bases matching TRBD2. The CDR3 sequence is 16 residues long. Germline lookup yields CDR1 MDHEN and CDR2 SYDVKM. Trimming at V came to 6 bases and at J to 4 bases, leaving 6 bases not matched to a gene. CDR3 DNA: TGTGCCAGCAGGAGACTAGCGGGAGGCGGTTACAATGAGCAGTTCTTC. Encoded protein: CASRRLAGGGYNEQFF.

This clonotype showed up many times. This chain connects TRBV12-3 or TRBV12-4 to TRBJ2-7; perhaps TRBD2 as D (5 bases). The CDR3 has 12 amino acids. The ends were cut back, 5 bases at V and 6 bases at J, with 11 bases in the middle. DNA of the CDR3: TGTGCCAGCAGTGGAGGTCCTGGCGAGCAGTACTTC. Its translation is CASSGGPGEQYF.

The V and J genes are TRBV4-2 and TRBJ2-5; TRBD2 agrees at 7 bases. After removal of 0 bases from V and 4 bases from J, the junction contained 5 bases not matched to a gene. Germline loops: CDR1 LGHNA, CDR2 YNFKEQ. The CDR3 length is 15 residues. The CDR3 DNA reads as TGTGCCAGCAGCCAAGATCTGGGCGGGGGAGAGACCCAGTACTTC. Residues: CASSQDLGGGETQYF.